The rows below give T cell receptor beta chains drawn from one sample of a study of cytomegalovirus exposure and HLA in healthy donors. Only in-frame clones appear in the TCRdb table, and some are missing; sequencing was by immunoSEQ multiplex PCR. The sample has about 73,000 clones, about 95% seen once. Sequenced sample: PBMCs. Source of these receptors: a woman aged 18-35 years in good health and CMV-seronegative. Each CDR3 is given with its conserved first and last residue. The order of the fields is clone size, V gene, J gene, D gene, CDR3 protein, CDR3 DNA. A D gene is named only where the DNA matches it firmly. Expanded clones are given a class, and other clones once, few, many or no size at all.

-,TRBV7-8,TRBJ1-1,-,CASSFTNQGRNTEAFF,TGTGCCAGCAGCTTCACAAATCAGGGAAGGAACACTGAAGCTTTCTTT
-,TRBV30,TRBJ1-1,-,CAWRTENTEAFF,TGTGCCTGGAGGACAGAGAACACTGAAGCTTTCTTT
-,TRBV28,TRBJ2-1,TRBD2,CASSFSTGLAGALGEQFF,TGTGCCAGCAGTTTTAGTACGGGACTAGCGGGAGCATTAGGGGAGCAGTTCTTC
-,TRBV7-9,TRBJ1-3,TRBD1,CASSPTGTGRHTIYF,TGTGCCAGCAGTCCTACCGGGACAGGGAGGCACACCATATATTTT
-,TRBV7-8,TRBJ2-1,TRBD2,CASSLGSSGSYNEQFF,TGTGCCAGCAGCTTAGGTTCCAGCGGGAGTTACAATGAGCAGTTCTTC
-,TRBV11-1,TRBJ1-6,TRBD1,CASSSDREDNSPLHF,TGTGCCAGCAGCTCGGACAGGGAAGATAATTCACCCCTCCACTTT
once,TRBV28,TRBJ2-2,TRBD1,CASRPQGAARTGELFF,TGTGCCAGCAGACCACAGGGGGCAGCCCGAACCGGGGAGCTGTTTTTT
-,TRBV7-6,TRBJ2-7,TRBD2,CASSPGLAGDYEQYF,TGTGCCAGCAGCCCCGGACTAGCGGGAGACTACGAGCAGTACTTC
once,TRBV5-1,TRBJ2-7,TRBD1,CASSRDRLDEQYF,TGCGCCAGCAGCAGGGACAGGCTGGACGAGCAGTACTTC
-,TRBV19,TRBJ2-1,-,CASIRTPAHNEQFF,TGTGCCAGTATTAGGACTCCGGCCCACAATGAGCAGTTCTTC
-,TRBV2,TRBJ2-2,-,CASSTRAGELFF,TGTGCCAGCTCGACTAGGGCCGGGGAGCTGTTTTTT
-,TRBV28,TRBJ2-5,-,CASSLGGQLLETQYF,TGTGCCAGCAGTCTGGGGGGACAGTTATTGGAGACCCAGTACTTC
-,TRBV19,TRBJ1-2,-,CASSISVYGYTF,-
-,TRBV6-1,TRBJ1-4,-,CASSLEGKANEKLFF,TGTGCCAGCAGTCTGGAGGGAAAGGCTAATGAAAAACTGTTTTTT
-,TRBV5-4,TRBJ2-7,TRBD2,CASSFWAGVNHEQYF,TGTGCCAGCAGCTTTTGGGCGGGAGTAAATCACGAGCAGTACTTC
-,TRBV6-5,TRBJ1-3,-,CASRSTATDTIYF,TGTGCCAGCAGATCGACAGCGACGGACACCATATATTTT
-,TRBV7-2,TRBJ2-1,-,CASSLLLGSGEQFF,TGTGCCAGCAGCTTGTTACTCGGGAGTGGTGAGCAGTTCTTC
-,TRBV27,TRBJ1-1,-,CASSLFGERVGAFF,TGTGCCAGCAGTTTATTCGGGGAAAGGGTCGGAGCTTTCTTT
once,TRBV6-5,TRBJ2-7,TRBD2,CASSQSEGGSYEQYF,TGTGCCAGCAGCCAAAGCGAGGGAGGGTCCTACGAGCAGTACTTC
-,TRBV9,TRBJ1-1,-,CASSKRLSTEAFF,TGTGCCAGCAGCAAACGGTTGAGCACTGAAGCTTTCTTT
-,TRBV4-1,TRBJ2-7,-,CASSQRTDLYEQYF,TGCGCCAGCAGCCAACGGACAGATCTTTACGAGCAGTACTTC
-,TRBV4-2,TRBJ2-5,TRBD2,CASSQVSLAGGQPSTQYF,TGTGCCAGCAGCCAAGTGTCCCTAGCGGGAGGCCAACCTAGTACCCAGTACTTC
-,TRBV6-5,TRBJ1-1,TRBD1,CASSYGRGSTEAFF,TGTGCCAGCAGTTACGGCAGGGGGAGTACTGAAGCTTTCTTT
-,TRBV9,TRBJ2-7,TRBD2,CASSVGRRLAGAAGMNEQYF,TGTGCCAGCAGCGTAGGGAGGAGACTAGCGGGGGCAGCCGGGATGAACGAGCAGTACTTC
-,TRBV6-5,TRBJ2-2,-,CASSYLGTGELFF,TGTGCCAGCAGTTACCTAGGCACCGGGGAGCTGTTTTTT
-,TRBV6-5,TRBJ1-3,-,CASRPVFSGNTIYF,TGTGCCAGCAGGCCGGTATTCTCTGGAAACACCATATATTTT
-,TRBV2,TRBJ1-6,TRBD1,CASINTPGQGKYLNSPLHF,TGTGCCAGCATTAACACTCCGGGACAGGGGAAGTACTTGAATTCACCCCTCCACTTT
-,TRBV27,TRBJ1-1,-,CASSPLNGADTEAFF,TGTGCCAGCAGTCCCCTTAACGGTGCTGACACTGAAGCTTTCTTT
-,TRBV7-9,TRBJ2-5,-,CASSLGEETQYF,TGTGCCAGCAGCTTAGGAGAGGAGACCCAGTACTTC
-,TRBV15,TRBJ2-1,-,CATSRSQGTEIYNEQFF,TGTGCCACCAGCAGGTCCCAGGGGACGGAGATATACAATGAGCAGTTCTTC
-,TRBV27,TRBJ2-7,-,CASSYQGGSYEQYF,TGTGCCAGCAGTTACCAAGGCGGCTCCTACGAGCAGTACTTC
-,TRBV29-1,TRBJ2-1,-,CSVNRVGGNEQFF,TGCAGCGTAAACAGGGTCGGGGGGAATGAGCAGTTCTTC
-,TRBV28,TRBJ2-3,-,CATSTSTDTQYF,TGTGCCACTTCAACTAGCACAGATACGCAGTATTTT
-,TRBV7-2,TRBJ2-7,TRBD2,CASSLDGGGVSYEQYF,TGTGCCAGCAGCTTAGATGGGGGGGGAGTATCCTACGAGCAGTACTTC
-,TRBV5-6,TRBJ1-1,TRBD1,CASSLRHRGGTEAFF,TGTGCCAGCAGCTTGCGGCACAGGGGCGGCACTGAAGCTTTCTTT
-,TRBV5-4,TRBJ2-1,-,CASSFPGGGYNEQFF,TGTGCCAGCAGCTTTCCCGGAGGAGGGTACAATGAGCAGTTCTTC
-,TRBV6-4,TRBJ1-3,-,CASIVGPGNTIYF,TGTGCCAGCATCGTGGGGCCTGGAAACACCATATATTTT
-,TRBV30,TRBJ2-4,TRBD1,CAWSGGQANIQYF,TGTGCCTGGAGTGGGGGACAGGCAAACATTCAGTACTTC
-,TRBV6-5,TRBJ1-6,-,CASSYIGRASPLHF,TGTGCCAGCAGTTACATCGGCAGGGCCTCACCCCTCCACTTT
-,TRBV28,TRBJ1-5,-,CASSPTGIYSNQPQHF,TGTGCCAGCAGTCCCACAGGGATCTATAGCAATCAGCCCCAGCATTTT
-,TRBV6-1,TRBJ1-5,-,CASSSRLVGQPQHF,TGTGCCAGCAGTTCCCGTTTGGTCGGGCAGCCCCAGCATTTT
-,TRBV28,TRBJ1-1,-,CASSRIGGRTEAFF,TGTGCCAGCAGTAGGATCGGGGGGAGGACTGAAGCTTTCTTT
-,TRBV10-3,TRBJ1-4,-,CAISESRDANEKLFF,TGTGCCATCAGTGAGTCCCGGGATGCTAATGAAAAACTGTTTTTT